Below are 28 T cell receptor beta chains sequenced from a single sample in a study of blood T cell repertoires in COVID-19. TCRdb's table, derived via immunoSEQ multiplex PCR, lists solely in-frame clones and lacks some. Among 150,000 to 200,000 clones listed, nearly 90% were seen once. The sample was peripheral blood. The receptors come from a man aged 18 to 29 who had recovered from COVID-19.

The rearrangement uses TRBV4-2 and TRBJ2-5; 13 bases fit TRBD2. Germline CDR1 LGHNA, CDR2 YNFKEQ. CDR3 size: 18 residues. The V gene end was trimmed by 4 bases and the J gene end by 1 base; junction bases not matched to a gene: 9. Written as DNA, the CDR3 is TGTGCCAGCAGCCGCCGGACTAGCGGGAGTACAGGCCAAGAGACCCAGTACTTC. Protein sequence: CASSRRTSGSTGQETQYF.

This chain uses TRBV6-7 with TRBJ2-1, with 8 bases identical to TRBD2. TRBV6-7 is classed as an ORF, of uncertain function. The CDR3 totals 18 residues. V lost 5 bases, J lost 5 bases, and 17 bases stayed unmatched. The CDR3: CASSPPVGKREHHNEQFF. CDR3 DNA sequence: TGTGCCAGCAGTCCACCAGTGGGGAAGCGGGAGCACCACAATGAGCAGTTCTTC.

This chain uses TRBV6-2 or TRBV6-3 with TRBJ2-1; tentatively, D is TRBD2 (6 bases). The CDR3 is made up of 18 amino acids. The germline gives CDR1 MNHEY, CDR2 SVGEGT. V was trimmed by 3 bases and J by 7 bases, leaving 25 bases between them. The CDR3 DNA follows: TGTGCCAGCAGTTATCCCCTTTCCGGGACTTCTCTTTTGAATGAGCAGTTCTTC. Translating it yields CASSYPLSGTSLLNEQFF.

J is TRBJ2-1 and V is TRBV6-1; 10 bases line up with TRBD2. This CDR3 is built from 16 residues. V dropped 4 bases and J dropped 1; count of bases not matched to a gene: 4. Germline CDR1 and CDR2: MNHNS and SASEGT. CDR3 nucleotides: TGTGCCAGCAGTGTCACTAGCGGGATATCCTACAATGAGCAGTTCTTC. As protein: CASSVTSGISYNEQFF.

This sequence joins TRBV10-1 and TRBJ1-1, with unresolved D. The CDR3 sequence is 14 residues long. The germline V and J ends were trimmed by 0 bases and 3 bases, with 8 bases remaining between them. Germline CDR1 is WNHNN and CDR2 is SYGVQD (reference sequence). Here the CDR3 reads CASSESGIYTEAFF. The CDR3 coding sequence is TGCGCCAGCAGTGAGTCGGGCATCTACACTGAAGCTTTCTTT.

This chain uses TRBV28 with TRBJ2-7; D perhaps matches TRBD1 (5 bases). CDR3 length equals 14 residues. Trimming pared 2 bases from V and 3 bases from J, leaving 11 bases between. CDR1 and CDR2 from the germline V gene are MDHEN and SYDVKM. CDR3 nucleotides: TGTGCCAGCAGTTTACTATTAGGGGACTACGAGCAGTACTTC. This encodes CASSLLLGDYEQYF.

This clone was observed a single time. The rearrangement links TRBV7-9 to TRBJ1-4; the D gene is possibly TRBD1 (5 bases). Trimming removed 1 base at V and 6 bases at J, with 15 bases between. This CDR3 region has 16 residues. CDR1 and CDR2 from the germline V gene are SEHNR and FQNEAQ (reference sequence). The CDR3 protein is CASSLGNGFRDEKLFF. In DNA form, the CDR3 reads TGTGCCAGCAGCTTAGGGAACGGGTTCAGGGATGAAAAACTGTTTTTT.

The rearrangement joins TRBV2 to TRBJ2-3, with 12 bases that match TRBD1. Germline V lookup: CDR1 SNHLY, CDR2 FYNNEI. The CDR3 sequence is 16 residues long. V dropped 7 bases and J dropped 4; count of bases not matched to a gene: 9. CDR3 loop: CASTDPGQGAPDTQYF. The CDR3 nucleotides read TGTGCCAGCACCGATCCGGGACAGGGGGCTCCAGATACGCAGTATTTT.

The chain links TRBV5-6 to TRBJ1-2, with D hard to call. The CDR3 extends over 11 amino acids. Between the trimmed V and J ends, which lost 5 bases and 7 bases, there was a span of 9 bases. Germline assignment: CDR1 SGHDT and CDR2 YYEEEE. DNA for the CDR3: TGTGCCAGCAGTACGGGATTTGGCTACACCTTC. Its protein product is CASSTGFGYTF.

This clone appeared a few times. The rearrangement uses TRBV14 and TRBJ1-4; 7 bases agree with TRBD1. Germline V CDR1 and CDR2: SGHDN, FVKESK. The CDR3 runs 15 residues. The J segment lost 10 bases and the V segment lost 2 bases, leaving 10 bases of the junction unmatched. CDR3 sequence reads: CASSQLEGAGGKLFF. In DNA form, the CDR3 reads TGTGCCAGCAGCCAATTGGAGGGGGCCGGAGGAAAACTGTTTTTT.

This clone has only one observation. CDR3 in DNA: TGTGCCAGCAACGCAGCCGGGTTTGGCTACACCTTC. It specifies CASNAAGFGYTF. The chain employs TRBV6-5 and TRBJ1-2, with D uncertain. V was trimmed by 7 bases and J by 7 bases, leaving 13 bases between them. The CDR3 has 12 residues. Germline loops: CDR1 MNHEY, CDR2 SVGAGI.

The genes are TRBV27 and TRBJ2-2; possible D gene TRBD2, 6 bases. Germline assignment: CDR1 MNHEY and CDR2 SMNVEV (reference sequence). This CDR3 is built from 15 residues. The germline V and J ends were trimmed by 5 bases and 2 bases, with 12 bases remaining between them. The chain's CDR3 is CASSNRLVNTGELFF. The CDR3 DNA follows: TGTGCCAGCAGTAACAGACTAGTTAACACCGGGGAGCTGTTTTTT.

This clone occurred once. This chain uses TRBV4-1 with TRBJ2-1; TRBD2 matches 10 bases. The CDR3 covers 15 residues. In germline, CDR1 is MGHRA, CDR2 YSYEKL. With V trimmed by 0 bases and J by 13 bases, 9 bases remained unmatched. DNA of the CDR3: TGCGCCAGCAGCCAAGATAAAGGTAGCGGGAGGCCTCAGTTCTTC. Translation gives CASSQDKGSGRPQFF.

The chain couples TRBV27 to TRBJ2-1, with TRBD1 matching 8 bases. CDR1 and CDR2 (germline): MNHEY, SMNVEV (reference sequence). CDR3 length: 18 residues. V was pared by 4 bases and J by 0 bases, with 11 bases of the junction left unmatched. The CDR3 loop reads CASSYAGGGYSSYNEQFF. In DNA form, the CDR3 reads TGTGCCAGCAGTTACGCAGGGGGCGGCTACAGCTCCTACAATGAGCAGTTCTTC.

CDR3 coding DNA: TGTGCCGTACGACAGGGGGCCTACGAGCAGTACTTC. Protein: CAVRQGAYEQYF. This chain links TRBV2 with TRBJ2-7; 9 bases fit TRBD1. The CDR3 consists of 12 residues. CDR1 and CDR2 from the germline V gene are SNHLY and FYNNEI. Trimming took 11 bases from V and 2 from J; bases not matched to a gene: 4.

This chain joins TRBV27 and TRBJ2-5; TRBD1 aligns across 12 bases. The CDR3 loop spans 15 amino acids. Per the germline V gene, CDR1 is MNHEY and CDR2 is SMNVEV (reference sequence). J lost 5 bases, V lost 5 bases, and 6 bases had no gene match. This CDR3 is CASSTGTGGAETQYF. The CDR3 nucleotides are TGTGCCAGCAGTACCGGGACAGGGGGCGCGGAGACCCAGTACTTC.

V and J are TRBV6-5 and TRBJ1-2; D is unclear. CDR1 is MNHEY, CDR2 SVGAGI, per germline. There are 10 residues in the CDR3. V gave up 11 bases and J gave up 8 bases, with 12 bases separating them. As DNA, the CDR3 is TGTGCCTCCTTGGCCAACGGCTACACCTTC. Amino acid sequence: CASLANGYTF.

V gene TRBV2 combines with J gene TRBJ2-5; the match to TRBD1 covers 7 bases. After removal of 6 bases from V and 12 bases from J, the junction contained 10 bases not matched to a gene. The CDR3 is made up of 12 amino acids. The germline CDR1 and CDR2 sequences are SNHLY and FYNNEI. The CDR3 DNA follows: TGTGCCAGCAGCAGACAGGGAAATAAGGAGTACTTC. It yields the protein CASSRQGNKEYF.

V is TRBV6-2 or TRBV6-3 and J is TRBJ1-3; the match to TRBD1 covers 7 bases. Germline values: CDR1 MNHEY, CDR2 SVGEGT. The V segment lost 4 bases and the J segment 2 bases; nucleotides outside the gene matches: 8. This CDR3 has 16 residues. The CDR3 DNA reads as TGTGCCAGCAGTTCGCTTGGGACAGCAGCTGGAAACACCATATATTTT. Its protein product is CASSSLGTAAGNTIYF.

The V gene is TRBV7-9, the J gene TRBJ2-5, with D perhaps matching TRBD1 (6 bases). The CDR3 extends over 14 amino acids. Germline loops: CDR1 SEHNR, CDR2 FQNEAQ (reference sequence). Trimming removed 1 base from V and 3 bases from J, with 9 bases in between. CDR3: CASSLVGGEETQYF. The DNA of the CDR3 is TGTGCCAGCAGCTTAGTTGGGGGCGAAGAGACCCAGTACTTC.

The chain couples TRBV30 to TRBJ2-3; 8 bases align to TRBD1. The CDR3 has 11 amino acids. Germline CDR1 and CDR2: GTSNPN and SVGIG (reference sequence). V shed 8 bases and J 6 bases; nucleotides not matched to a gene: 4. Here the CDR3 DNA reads TGTGCCGGGGGGACAGGCGATACGCAGTATTTT. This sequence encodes CAGGTGDTQYF.

CDR3 nucleotides: TGTGCCAGCAGTCAAGGGACTAGCGGTTACAATGAGCAGTTCTTC. Translation gives CASSQGTSGYNEQFF. The rearrangement links TRBV11-3 to TRBJ2-1; 11 bases align to TRBD2. CDR3 size: 15 residues. V gave up 6 bases and J gave up 4 bases; unmatched junction bases: 5. In germline, CDR1 is SGHNT, CDR2 YENEEA.

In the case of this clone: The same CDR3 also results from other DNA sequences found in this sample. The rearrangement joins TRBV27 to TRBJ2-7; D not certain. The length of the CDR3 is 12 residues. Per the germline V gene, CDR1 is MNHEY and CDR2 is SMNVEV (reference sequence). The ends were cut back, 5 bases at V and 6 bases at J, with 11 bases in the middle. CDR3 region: CASSVTPREQYF. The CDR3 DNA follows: TGTGCCAGCAGTGTGACACCGCGCGAGCAGTACTTC.

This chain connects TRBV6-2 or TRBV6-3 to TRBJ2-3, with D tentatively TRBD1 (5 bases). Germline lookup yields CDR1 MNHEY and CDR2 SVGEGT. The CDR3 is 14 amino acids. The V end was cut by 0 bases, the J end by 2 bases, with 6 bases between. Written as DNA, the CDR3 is TGTGCCAGCAGTTACTCAGGGGCCACAGATACGCAGTATTTT. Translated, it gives CASSYSGATDTQYF.

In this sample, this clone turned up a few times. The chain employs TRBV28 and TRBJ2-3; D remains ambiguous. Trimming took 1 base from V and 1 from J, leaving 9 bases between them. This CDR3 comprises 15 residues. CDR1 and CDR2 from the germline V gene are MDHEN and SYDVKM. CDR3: CASSLSITGTDTQYF. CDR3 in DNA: TGTGCCAGCAGTTTATCCATAACTGGCACAGATACGCAGTATTTT. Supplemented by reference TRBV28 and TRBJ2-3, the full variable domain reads DVKVTQSSRYLVKRTGEKVFLECVQDMDHENMFWYRQDPGLGLRLIYFSYDVKMKEKGDIPEGYSVSREKKERFSLILESASTNQTSMYLCASSLSITGTDTQYFGPGTRLTVL.

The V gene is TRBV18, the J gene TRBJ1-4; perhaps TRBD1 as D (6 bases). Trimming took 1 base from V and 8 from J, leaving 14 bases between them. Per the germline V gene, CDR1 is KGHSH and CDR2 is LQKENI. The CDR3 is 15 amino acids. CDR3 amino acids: CASSPLGGGREKLFF. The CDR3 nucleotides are TGTGCCAGCTCACCACTAGGGGGGGGCCGAGAAAAACTGTTTTTT.

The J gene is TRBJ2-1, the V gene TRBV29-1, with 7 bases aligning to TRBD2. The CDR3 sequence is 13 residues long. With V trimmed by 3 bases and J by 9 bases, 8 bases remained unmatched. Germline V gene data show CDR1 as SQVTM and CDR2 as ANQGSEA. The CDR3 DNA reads TGCAGCGTTGACCTCTCGGGGGGTCGTGAGCAGTTCTTC. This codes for CSVDLSGGREQFF.

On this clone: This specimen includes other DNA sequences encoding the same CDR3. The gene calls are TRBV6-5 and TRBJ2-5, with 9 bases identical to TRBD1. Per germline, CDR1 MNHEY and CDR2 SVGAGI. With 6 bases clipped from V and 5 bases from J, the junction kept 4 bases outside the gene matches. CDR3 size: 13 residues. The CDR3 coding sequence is TGTGCCAGCAGGGGACAGGGCGGGGAGACCCAGTACTTC. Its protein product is CASRGQGGETQYF.